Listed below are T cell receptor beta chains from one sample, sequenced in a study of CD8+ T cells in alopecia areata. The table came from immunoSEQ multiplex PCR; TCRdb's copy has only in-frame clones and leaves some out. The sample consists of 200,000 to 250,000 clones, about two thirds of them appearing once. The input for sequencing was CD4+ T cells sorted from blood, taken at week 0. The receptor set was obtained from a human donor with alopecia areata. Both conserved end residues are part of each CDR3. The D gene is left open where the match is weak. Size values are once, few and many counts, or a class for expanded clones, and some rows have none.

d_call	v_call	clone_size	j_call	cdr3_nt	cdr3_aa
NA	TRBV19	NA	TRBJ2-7	TGTGCCAGTAGCGACACCGATGATTTCTACGAGCAGTACTTC	CASSDTDDFYEQYF
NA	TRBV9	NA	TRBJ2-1	TGTGCCAGCAGCATTCCTGACCACAATGAGCAGTTCTTC	CASSIPDHNEQFF
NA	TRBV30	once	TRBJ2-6	TGTGCCTGGACTTTGACTGGGGCCAACGTCCTGACTTTC	CAWTLTGANVLTF
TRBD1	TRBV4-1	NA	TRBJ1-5	TGCGCCAGCAGCCCGGACAGGGGGACTCGACAGCCCCAGCATTTT	CASSPDRGTRQPQHF
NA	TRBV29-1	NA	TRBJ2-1	TGCAGCGTTGTTGTGGGGTACCGAGGGGATGAGCAGTTCTTC	CSVVVGYRGDEQFF
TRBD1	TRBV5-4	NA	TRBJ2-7	TGTGCCAGCAGCACCCGGGACAGGGGCTCCTACGAGCAGTACTTC	CASSTRDRGSYEQYF
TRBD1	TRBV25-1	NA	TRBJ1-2	TGTGCCAGCAGTGAATACAGGACAGGGAGTAATGGCTACACCTTC	CASSEYRTGSNGYTF
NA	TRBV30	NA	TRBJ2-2	TGTGCCTGGAGTGTGTACACCGGGGAGCTGTTTTTT	CAWSVYTGELFF
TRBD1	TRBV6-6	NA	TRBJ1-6	TGTGCCAGCACTTCGACAGGGCTCTATAATTCACCCCTCCACTTT	CASTSTGLYNSPLHF
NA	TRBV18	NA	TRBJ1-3	TGTGCCAGCTCACCGAAGGAAGCAGGGAATACATTT	CASSPKEAGNTF
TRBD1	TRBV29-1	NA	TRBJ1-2	TGCAGCGTCCGAACCGACAGGGAGCCGGCCACCTTC	CSVRTDREPATF
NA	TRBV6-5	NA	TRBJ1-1	TGTGCCAGCAGTAGACCGGGATCCGACACTGAAGCTTTCTTT	CASSRPGSDTEAFF
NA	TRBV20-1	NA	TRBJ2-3	TGCAGTGCTAGTCCCGGAGATACGCAGTATTTT	CSASPGDTQYF
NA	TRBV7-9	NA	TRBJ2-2	TGTGCCAGCAGCTACCGAAGGGCCGGGGAGCTGTTTTTT	CASSYRRAGELFF
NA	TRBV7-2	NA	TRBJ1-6	TGTGCCAGCAGCTTAGGTACCGCTGCTGATTCACCCCTCCACTTT	CASSLGTAADSPLHF
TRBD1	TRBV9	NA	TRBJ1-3	TGTGCCAGCAGCGGTCAGACAGGGCAGGTCCCTGGAAACACCATATATTTT	CASSGQTGQVPGNTIYF
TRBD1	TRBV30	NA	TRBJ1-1	TGTGCCTGGAAGGGGGCGTGGGATGAAGCTTTCTTT	CAWKGAWDEAFF
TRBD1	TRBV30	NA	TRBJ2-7	TGTGCCTGGAGCACGGGACAGGCCACCTACGAGCAGTACTTC	CAWSTGQATYEQYF
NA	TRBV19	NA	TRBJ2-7	TGTGCCAGTGCAGGGTCCCTCTCCTACGAGCAGTACTTC	CASAGSLSYEQYF
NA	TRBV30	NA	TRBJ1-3	TGTGCCTGGGACCCCTCAAGCTCTGGAAACACCATATATTTT	CAWDPSSSGNTIYF
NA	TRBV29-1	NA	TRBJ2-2	TGCAGCGCTCGGCCAAGTGGGGACGGGGAGCTGTTTTTT	CSARPSGDGELFF
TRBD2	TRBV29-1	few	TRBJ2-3	TGCAGCGTTGTACTAGCGGGAGATACGCAGTATTTT	CSVVLAGDTQYF
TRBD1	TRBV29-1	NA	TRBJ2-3	TGCAGCGTTGAAAGGACAGGGGATATCACAGATACGCAGTATTTT	CSVERTGDITDTQYF
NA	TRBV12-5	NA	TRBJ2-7	TGTGCTAGTGGTTTGGGCGCCTGGGGCTACGAGCAGTACTTC	CASGLGAWGYEQYF
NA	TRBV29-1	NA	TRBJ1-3	TGCAGCGTTGTGAGGAGAAGCTCTGGAAACACCATATATTTT	CSVVRRSSGNTIYF
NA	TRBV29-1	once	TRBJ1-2	TGCAGCGCCAGTAGGGACCAGGGTGGCTACACCTTC	CSASRDQGGYTF
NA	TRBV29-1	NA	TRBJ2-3	TGCAGCGTTGTACCAGCCGGGCACAGCACAGATACGCAGTATTTT	CSVVPAGHSTDTQYF
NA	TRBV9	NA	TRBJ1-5	TGTGCCAGCAGCGTAGGGGGCATGCGTCAGCCCCAGCATTTT	CASSVGGMRQPQHF
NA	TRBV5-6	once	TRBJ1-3	TGTGCCAGCAGCTTCATCCGAGGCTCTGGAAACACCATATATTTT	CASSFIRGSGNTIYF
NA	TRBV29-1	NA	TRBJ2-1	TGCAGCGTTCTGTGGCAGACCTCCTACAATGAGCAGTTCTTC	CSVLWQTSYNEQFF
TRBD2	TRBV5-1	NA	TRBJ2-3	TGCGCCAGCAGCTTCAGACTAGCGGGGGCCGGTGTCACAGATACGCAGTATTTT	CASSFRLAGAGVTDTQYF
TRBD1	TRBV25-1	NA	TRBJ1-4	TGTGCCAGCAGTGATGGGACAGGGAAGGGTGAAAAACTGTTTTTT	CASSDGTGKGEKLFF
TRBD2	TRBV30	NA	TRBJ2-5	TGTGCCTGGAGGACTAGCTTGGAGACCCAGTACTTC	CAWRTSLETQYF
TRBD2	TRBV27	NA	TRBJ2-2	TGTGCCAGCAGTGTACGGACCCCATTCCGGACGGGGGGGGCCGGGGAGCTGTTTTTT	CASSVRTPFRTGGAGELFF
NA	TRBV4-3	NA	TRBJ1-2	TGCGCCAGCACCCCGGGTGGGGGCTATGGCTACACCTTC	CASTPGGGYGYTF
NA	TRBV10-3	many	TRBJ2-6	TGTGCCATCAGTGGAGATAGGGTGCGTGGGGCCAACGTCCTGACTTTC	CAISGDRVRGANVLTF
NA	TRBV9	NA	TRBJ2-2	TGTGCCAGCAGCCCCCTTATTCCCACCGGGGAGCTGTTTTTT	CASSPLIPTGELFF
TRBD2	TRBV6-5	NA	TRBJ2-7	TGTGCCAGCAGTTACGAGCTAGCGGGGGGCTACGAGCAGTACTTC	CASSYELAGGYEQYF
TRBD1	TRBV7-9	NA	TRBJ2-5	TGTGCCAGCAGCTTATGGCAGGGGGAAGAGACCCAGTACTTC	CASSLWQGEETQYF
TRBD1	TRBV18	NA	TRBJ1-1	TGTGCCAGCTCACCCTCGGGACAGGAGAACACTGAAGCTTTCTTT	CASSPSGQENTEAFF
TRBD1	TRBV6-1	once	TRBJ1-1	TGTGCCAGCAGCGGACAGGGATCGAACACTGAAGCTTTCTTT	CASSGQGSNTEAFF
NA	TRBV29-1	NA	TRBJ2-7	TGCAGCGTGGTAGACAGGAGAGGGCTTGGGCTCTCCTACGAGCAGTACTTC	CSVVDRRGLGLSYEQYF
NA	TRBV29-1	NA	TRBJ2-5	TGCAGCGTTGCTTCAGGGGTTATGGAGACCCAGTACTTC	CSVASGVMETQYF
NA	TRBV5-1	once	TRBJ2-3	TGCGCCAGCAGCTTGGGACCGACTAGTACAGATACGCAGTATTTT	CASSLGPTSTDTQYF
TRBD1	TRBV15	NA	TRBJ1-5	TGTGCCACCAGCAGAGATGGGGACAGGGAACAGCCCCAGCATTTT	CATSRDGDREQPQHF
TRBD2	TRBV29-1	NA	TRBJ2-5	TGCAGCGTTGTGACTAGCGGACAAGAGACCCAGTACTTC	CSVVTSGQETQYF
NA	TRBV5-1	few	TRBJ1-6	TGCGCCAGCAGTGACGGGAATCCTCATTCACCCCTCCACTTT	CASSDGNPHSPLHF
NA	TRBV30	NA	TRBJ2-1	TGTGCCTGGAGTGTCGAGCGGGCCTACAATGAGCAGTTCTTC	CAWSVERAYNEQFF
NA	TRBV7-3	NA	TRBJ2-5	TGTGCCAGCAGCTTATCGGGCCGAGGGAAAGAGACCCAGTACTTC	CASSLSGRGKETQYF
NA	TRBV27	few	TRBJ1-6	TGTGCCAGCAGTTTATCAGGAATTGGGAATTCACCCCTCCACTTT	CASSLSGIGNSPLHF
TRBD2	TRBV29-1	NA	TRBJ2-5	TGCAGCGTTACGGGGGGGTCAGAGACCCAGTACTTC	CSVTGGSETQYF